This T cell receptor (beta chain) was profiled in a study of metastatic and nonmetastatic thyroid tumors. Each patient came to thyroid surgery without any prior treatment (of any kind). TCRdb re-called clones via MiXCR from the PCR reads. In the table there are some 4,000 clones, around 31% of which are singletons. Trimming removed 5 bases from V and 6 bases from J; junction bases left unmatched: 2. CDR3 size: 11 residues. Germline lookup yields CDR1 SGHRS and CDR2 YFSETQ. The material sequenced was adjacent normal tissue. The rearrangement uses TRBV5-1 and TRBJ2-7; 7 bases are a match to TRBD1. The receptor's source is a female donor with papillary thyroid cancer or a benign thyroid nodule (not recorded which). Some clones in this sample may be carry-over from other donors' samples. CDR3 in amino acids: CASRTGSEQYF. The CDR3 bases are TGCGCCAGCAGGACAGGGTCCGAGCAGTACTTC.